This T cell receptor (beta chain) was observed in a study of T-cell reconstitution after alpha-beta-depleted transplantation in children. Unique molecular identifiers were built into the TCRbeta library. TCRdb reprocessed the PCR reads with MiXCR, giving one entry per CDR3 protein. The sample records fewer than 550,000 distinct CDR3 sequences, 11% being singletons. This clonotype was obtained from a human donor who donated a stem cell graft to a child with acute myeloid leukemia. This specimen consisted of PBMCs from the stem cell graft donor, obtained from the stem cell graft.

The CDR3 region is CASSLELHINEQFF. CDR3 DNA: TGTGCCAGCAGCTTGGAGCTACATATCAATGAGCAGTTCTTC. This rearrangement joins TRBV5-4 to TRBJ2-1; the D is unclear. V was clipped by 0 bases and J by 6 bases, with 10 bases between them. CDR3 length: 14 residues. CDR1 and CDR2 from the germline V gene are SGHNT and YYREEE (reference sequence). The variable domain in full, with the rest retrieved from reference TRBV5-4 and TRBJ2-1, is ETGVTQSPTHLIKTRGQQVTLRCSSQSGHNTVSWYQQALGQGPQFIFQYYREEENGRGNFPPRFSGLQFPNYSSELNVNALELDDSALYLCASSLELHINEQFFGPGTRLTVL.